This TCR beta chain was sequenced in a study of blood T cell repertoires in COVID-19. Study information: Collection of acute and convalescent COVID-19 samples took place in the United States, Italy and Spain.

Per the authors' pipeline: Using reference gene primer amplification, nucleated cell counts were estimated. TCRdb keeps only in-frame clones here, not all; method: immunoSEQ multiplex PCR. V, J and clone size are those of that table, while D and trimming were read from the DNA. The sample has a few hundred thousand clones; 65% to 90% are singletons. Trimming pared 8 bases from V and 2 bases from J, leaving 12 bases between. The CDR3 is made up of 14 amino acids. Germline V gives CDR1 WNHNN, CDR2 SYGVQD (reference sequence). Those enrolled, adults aged about 18 to 89 years, came from about two dozen US areas. Which cohort a participant joined came from the clinical history participants gave.

Sample: PBMCs or T cells enriched from blood (not recorded which). The sequence was obtained from a woman aged 40-49 years with acute COVID-19. V gene TRBV10-1 combines with J gene TRBJ2-2; D possibly corresponds to TRBD2 (7 bases). This chain's CDR3 is CASFRGANTGELFF. The CDR3 DNA reads TGCGCCAGCTTCCGGGGGGCAAACACCGGGGAGCTGTTTTTT.